This T cell receptor beta chain was recovered during a study of cytomegalovirus exposure and HLA in healthy donors (dated by TCRdb to 2015 to 2018). For the wider study: An earlier analysis of several hundred of the donors reported approximately 300 Gb of sequence data and about 100 million unique TCR beta sequences from 150 million to 200 million T cells. An early release that covered fewer than 800 HLA-typed donors contained 250 to 350 gigabases of sequencing data and 65 million to 100 million unique TCR sequences. The genetic ancestry cluster associated with self-reported Caucasian donors included 65% to 90% of the 398 genotyped donors. The study was designed to test whether signatures of past pathogen exposure could be identified by cataloging public T cell receptors. The study profiled the T cell repertoires of hundreds of subjects by immunosequencing and related them to cytomegalovirus serostatus. A separate validation cohort of approximately 130 different subjects was used in addition to the approximately 670-subject first cohort. High-throughput TCR immunosequencing, statistical association of individual TCRs with disease status, and machine learning were combined to predict cytomegalovirus infection status. A later analysis re-analyzed previously published TCR beta repertoires from approximately 670 donors and added high-resolution HLA genotyping to study TCR occurrence patterns. The later analysis used no new phenotypic data to find candidate immune exposures, relying instead on TCR beta sequences and their occurrence across donors. To decide whether each TCR beta V gene segment behaved as functional or pseudogenic, an earlier analysis of approximately 620 of the donors relied on high-throughput TCR beta sequencing. Donor age, sex, ethnicity and CMV serostatus were compiled together with the repertoire data. A later genetic analysis took genome-wide SNP genotypes for about 55% of the roughly 670 donors and used that subset as a discovery cohort. Every discovery cohort repertoire had been produced on one sequencing platform. HLA typing covered class I and class II loci at four-digit resolution. The number of typed donors differed by locus: about 620-640 for A, B, C, DRB1 and DQB1; approximately 540 for DQA1; roughly 600 for DPA1; and around 490 for DPB1. About five DR-DQ haplotypes were handled as single units for association and clustering, since linkage in the cohort was strong. Among 398 genotyped donors of the cohort, an average of approximately 240,000 unique TCR beta nucleotide sequences were sequenced per donor, roughly a sixth of them non-productive. What the research found in general, with its limitations: A few of the identified cytomegalovirus-associated TCR beta chains were confirmed in vitro to be specific for cytomegalovirus antigens. In a later analysis, most CMV-associated TCR beta chains were found to appear HLA-restricted, with HLA associations seemingly driven largely by CMV exposure. A later analysis associated 17,000 or so TCR beta sequences with specific HLA alleles at a false discovery rate of 0.05. According to a later analysis, parvovirus B19, influenza, CMV and Epstein-Barr virus appeared linked to several top co-occurrence clusters. Because counts were too low, around 17 rarely observed V segments, including chromosome 9 orphons, were left out of the earlier analysis of some 640 of the donors. Because some donors lacked HLA typing at each locus, the association tests relied only on the typed subset. Linkage disequilibrium might explain the correlated functional status among segregating V segments, but an unknown experimental factor could not be ruled out. Cytomegalovirus status was reported to be diagnosed by the classifier with high specificity and sensitivity in both the original and validation cohorts. The study gave a list of 150 to 200 TCR beta chains associated with cytomegalovirus. The only immune exposure information available for the cohort was CMV serostatus. A further reported finding was that TCR beta sequences accurately predicted the HLA-A and HLA-B alleles for most subjects in the first cohort. Only TCR beta chains were sequenced in this cohort, and the absence of alpha or paired-chain data limited detectable features. Because the 87-base-pair reads could not distinguish some IMGT-functional V segments, including TRBV6-2 and TRBV6-3, those segments were excluded. An association between a missense DCLRE1C variant and V-gene and J-gene trimming of TCR beta chains was found in a later genetic analysis and replicated in an independent cohort. Compared with the roughly 670-donor mean, donors in an Asian-associated ancestry cluster had fewer N-insertions in productive TCRs, according to a later genetic analysis. Sequencing depth was assumed to be roughly uniform across donors in the presence/absence analyses, though that assumption may not hold. In a later analysis, HLA-associated TCR beta chains showed more clonal expansion and lower generation probabilities than non-associated chains that were equally common. Strong co-occurrence of HLA alleles, especially DR and DQ, made assigning TCR associations to individual alleles difficult. In a later analysis, TCR association rates were found to vary across HLA loci, with the most associated TCRs seen for DRB1 alleles and the fewest for HLA-C alleles. Broadly in line with IMGT annotations, most TCR beta V segments showed up in productive rearrangements about 87% or about 30% of the time in an earlier analysis of a few hundred of the donors. The sequencing pipeline was judged likely to have produced a cluster of highly shared sequence variants as a technical artifact. The authors suggested that the approach could potentially be generalized to other disease states and immunological phenotypes. Most TCR sequences were seen in very few donors, while some public TCRs were found in many individuals.

A single count supports this clone. Its target antigen remains unknown. The junction shows a germline mismatch at one end, possibly a read error. Different DNA sequences within this sample yield the same CDR3. Per the germline V gene (reference sequence), LNHDA is the CDR1 and SQIVND is the CDR2. The cysteine opens and the phenylalanine closes a CDR3 of 11 amino acids. The retained sequence is limited to the CDR3, 33 bases, with the frame set at the first base. The cohort was made up of around 720 healthy bone marrow donors. At the time of sampling, all cohort members were nominally healthy, though unrecorded immune exposures were likely present. The donor tested CMV seronegative, placing the donor among the 352 seronegative members of the cohort. A peripheral blood sample was collected from each donor, and TCR beta sequencing was performed on peripheral blood mononuclear cells. Genomic DNA was extracted from the blood cell samples with the Qiagen DNeasy Blood Extraction Kit.

The library was prepared using the immunoSEQ multiplex PCR assay. A mixture of 60 forward primers for TCR Vbeta segments and 13 reverse primers for TCR Jbeta segments was used in the multiplex PCR. A multiplex PCR assay on genomic DNA amplified the CDR3 region of rearranged TCR beta genes. On the Illumina HiSeq System, the amplified TCR beta libraries were sequenced as 87-base-pair reads. The authors processed their data as follows. In a later analysis, tens of millions of unique TCR beta chains were counted across the 500 to 850 repertoires, and around 10 million of these chains were shared by at least two donors. A nearest-neighbor algorithm error-corrected the raw reads and collapsed the reads into unique sequences, merging closely related sequences to remove PCR and sequencing errors. CDR3 sequences were aligned to IMGT reference sequences to assign V, D and J gene segments. For a sequence to be retained, a match of at least six nucleotides to both a V gene segment and a J gene segment was required. A rearrangement counted as productive if the CDR3 had no stop codons and remained in frame with V and J, and every other rearrangement counted as non-productive. CDR3 was defined by IMGT convention, running from the second conserved V-encoded cysteine to the conserved J-encoded phenylalanine. The earlier analysis of about 560 of the donors excluded any sequence lacking an unambiguous match to a single V gene segment. An earlier analysis of about 590 of the donors classified V segments as functional when productive rearrangements were above 56.7% and as segregating when the standard deviation between donors was above 5%. A statistical classification framework was built to diagnose cytomegalovirus status from the catalog of TCR beta chain sequences. In a later analysis, V and J genes were assigned by comparing TCR nucleotide sequences against IMGT/GENE-DB human TR gene sequences. A later analysis assigned CDR3 sequences and most-parsimonious VDJ recombination scenarios with the TCRdist pipeline. In a later analysis, each TCR beta chain was defined by its CDR3 amino acid sequence together with its V-gene family, and reads lacking a unique V-gene family were excluded. A later analysis removed 600 or so highly shared, low-generation-probability nucleotide sequences to deal with suspected cross-contamination and a sequencing artifact. For each public chain, a later analysis derived a clonal expansion index from normalized ranks of inferred template counts within each repertoire. Generation probabilities in a later analysis came from a VDJ recombination model fitted to out-of-frame rearrangements, and those results were checked against IGoR. Hypergeometric tests were used in a later analysis to score TCR-TCR, TCR-HLA and TCR-CMV co-occurrence, with a repertoire-size bias correction applied to the TCR pairs. A later analysis estimated false discovery rates by permuting HLA or CMV assignments 20 times. In a later analysis, co-occurring TCRs were grouped using DBSCAN, and TCRdist sequence similarity was added for clustering within HLA-allele-positive subsets. Repertoires with fewer than 30,000 or more than 120,000 public chains were left out of co-occurrence clustering, as were roughly five repertoires with anomalous nucleotide sharing. Imported from immuneACCESS, the table was reduced by TCRdb to in-frame sequences with V and J called. These copies leave out some clones; in studies compared against another copy, an unresolved V gene accounts for under half, and the cause of the remainder is not known. From that table come the V and J calls and clone size; the DNA was used to work out D and trimming. The sample profile shows 95,000 to 150,000 clones; roughly 80% of them were found once. The ten largest clonotypes hold around 4% of the sample.

The sequenced material came from PBMCs. The sequence came from a woman in her 40s in good health and CMV-seronegative. The sequence joins TRBV19 to TRBJ1-4, and TRBD1 may be the D gene, going by 6 matching bases. This receptor has the CDR3 CASRKADRLFF. The bases are TGCGCCAGCAGGAAAGCGGACAGACTGTTTTTT.